This passage covers 5 T cell receptor beta chains from one sample sequenced in a study of blood T cell repertoires in COVID-19. Only in-frame clones appear in the TCRdb table, and some are missing; sequencing was by immunoSEQ multiplex PCR. Here the sample spans about 81,000 clones, around 75% being singletons. The sequenced material came from peripheral blood. The receptors come from a woman between 45 and 60 years old with acute or convalescent COVID-19.

The chain recombines TRBV19 with TRBJ1-2; weak D call: TRBD1 (5 bases). The CDR3 consists of 17 residues. CDR1 is LNHDA and CDR2 is SQIVND in the germline V gene (reference sequence). V was clipped by 3 bases and J by 2 bases, with 19 bases between them. DNA of the CDR3: TGTGCCAGTAGTATGGGAGGGTGGGACCGACTCAACTATGGCTACACCTTC. This translates into CASSMGGWDRLNYGYTF.

For the CDR3, the DNA is TGTGCCAGCAGAGGACAGGCCCTGAACACTGAAGCTTTCTTT. Protein: CASRGQALNTEAFF. V is TRBV28 and J is TRBJ1-1; 7 positions match TRBD1. Germline-derived CDR1 and CDR2 are MDHEN and SYDVKM. V trimming: 6 bases; J trimming: 0 bases; junction bases outside the gene matches: 4. CDR3 size: 14 residues.

This chain joins TRBV5-1 and TRBJ2-1, with D possibly matching TRBD2 (6 bases). CDR3 length: 12 residues. Germline CDR1 SGHRS, CDR2 YFSETQ. Trimming left V 3 bases short and J 8 bases short, with 9 bases between. This chain's CDR3 is CASSWRRDEQFF. In DNA form, the CDR3 reads TGCGCCAGCAGCTGGCGGAGGGATGAGCAGTTCTTC.

This chain uses TRBV5-5 with TRBJ1-6; perhaps TRBD1 as D (5 bases). Germline V lookup: CDR1 SGHKS, CDR2 YYEKEE (reference sequence). The CDR3 contains 15 residues. With 2 bases removed from V and 11 bases from J, the gap between germline ends came to 17 bases. The CDR3 sequence: CASSFGPGEGAPLHF. In nucleotides, the CDR3 is TGTGCCAGCAGCTTCGGTCCGGGGGAAGGTGCACCCCTCCACTTT.

The chain combines TRBV9 with TRBJ1-6; no definite D call. This CDR3 spans 19 amino acids. Per the germline V gene, CDR1 is SGDLS and CDR2 is YYNGEE. The germline V and J ends were trimmed by 4 bases and 10 bases, with 30 bases remaining between them. CDR3: CASSPSGNWPGARESPLHF. In DNA, the CDR3 is TGTGCCAGCAGCCCTTCCGGGAATTGGCCGGGAGCCAGAGAATCACCCCTCCACTTT.